The 22 T cell receptor beta chains presented below share a single source sample, sequenced in a study of Graves' ophthalmopathy and Graves' hyperthyroidism (dated by TCRdb to the late 2010s). The sequencing machine was an Illumina HiSeq 2000. For repertoire sequencing, TCR beta CDR3 regions were amplified from RNA transcripts. HTBI primers and the Qiagen OneStep RT-PCR kit were used in a first-round RT-PCR, which was followed by a second-round multiplex PCR, size selection and purification. TCRdb took the public reads, trimmed them with fastp at Q25, ran MiXCR for clone calling and kept in-frame beta chains. CDR3 protein sequences are deduplicated, and each keeps its most common genes and DNA. This sample gives around 600,000 distinct CDR3 sequences in total; over 40% of them show up just once. The ten largest clones represent around 3.3% of the sample. The sample taken for sequencing was peripheral blood. Every receptor here comes from an adult man with Graves' ophthalmopathy.

This clonotype has a handful of counts. CDR3 loop: CASSQEGGEKTQYF. DNA of the CDR3: TGCGCCAGCAGCCAAGAGGGGGGTGAGAAGACCCAGTACTTC. The chain couples TRBV4-1 to TRBJ2-5; TRBD2 might be the D (6 bases). From germline, CDR1 is MGHRA and CDR2 YSYEKL. V was shortened by 0 bases and J by 6 bases, with 11 bases between the two germline ends. The CDR3 runs to 14 residues.

This clonotype showed up many times. This chain's CDR3 is CASSPQGRTEAFF. CDR3 DNA sequence: TGTGCCAGCAGCCCACAGGGCCGAACTGAAGCTTTCTTT. J is TRBJ1-1 and V is TRBV7-9, with D tentatively TRBD1 (6 bases). Germline values: CDR1 SEHNR, CDR2 FQNEAQ (reference sequence). V was pared by 5 bases and J by 5 bases, with 12 bases between. The CDR3 has 13 residues. The complete variable domain, with remaining parts taken from reference TRBV7-9 and TRBJ1-1, reads DTGVSQNPRHKITKRGQNVTFRCDPISEHNRLYWYRQTLGQGPEFLTYFQNEAQLEKSRLLSDRFSAERPKGSFSTLEIQRTEQGDSAMYLCASSPQGRTEAFFGQGTRLTVV.

The rearrangement joins TRBV7-9 to TRBJ2-5, with D possibly matching TRBD2 (7 bases). The germline V and J ends were trimmed by 2 bases and 5 bases, with 15 bases remaining between them. This CDR3 is 15 amino acids long. The germline CDR1 and CDR2 sequences are SEHNR and FQNEAQ (reference sequence). Here the CDR3 DNA reads TGTGCCAGCAGCTTACCTCCGGGGGGCTTGGAGACCCAGTACTTC. Amino acid sequence: CASSLPPGGLETQYF.

This clonotype was counted at least ten times. The chain combines TRBV10-3 with TRBJ1-5; D call uncertain. Trimming left V 8 bases short and J 1 base short, with 12 bases between. The CDR3 spans 14 residues. Germline-derived CDR1 and CDR2 are ENHRY and SYGVKD. CDR3 nucleotides: TGTGCCATCTCCGCGGGAGACAGCAATCAGCCCCAGCATTTT. This gives the protein CAISAGDSNQPQHF.

This clonotype was seen at least ten times. The chain combines TRBV7-6 with TRBJ1-1; D is uncertain. V gave up 6 bases and J gave up 1 base, with 12 bases separating them. The CDR3 covers 14 residues. Germline CDR1 SGHVS, CDR2 FNYEAQ. The CDR3 sequence is CASRPSAGNTEAFF. The CDR3 DNA is TGTGCCAGCAGACCGTCGGCGGGGAACACTGAAGCTTTCTTT.

The V gene is TRBV24-1, the J gene TRBJ1-2; 8 bases line up with TRBD1. CDR1 is KGHDR and CDR2 is SFDVKD in the germline V gene. The V segment lost 4 bases and the J segment 4 bases; nucleotides outside the gene matches: 7. This CDR3 region has 15 residues. The CDR3 DNA follows: TGTGCCACCAGTGACCAAACAGGGGGAGGCTATGGCTACACCTTC. Translation: CATSDQTGGGYGYTF.

This clonotype was counted ten times or more. This sequence joins TRBV2 and TRBJ1-2; tentative D call: TRBD1 (6 bases). The CDR3 has 17 amino acids. The germline V gene has CDR1 SNHLY and CDR2 FYNNEI. V shed 2 bases and J shed 6 bases, with 22 bases lying between them. CDR3 in DNA: TGTGCCAGCAGTGAACCCACACAGGGAACCCCCAAGGATGGCTACACCTTC. The encoded protein is CASSEPTQGTPKDGYTF. Full variable domain (remainder filled in from reference TRBV2 and TRBJ1-2): EPEVTQTPSHQVTQMGQEVILRCVPISNHLYFYWYRQILGQKVEFLVSFYNNEISEKSEIFDDQFSVERPDGSNFTLKIRSTKLEDSAMYFCASSEPTQGTPKDGYTFGSGTRLTVV.

In the case of this clonotype: A much larger clone differs from this one at a single base, so this may be a read error. Since the CDR3 does not end with the conserved phenylalanine or tryptophan, this likely comes from a read error. The rearrangement uses TRBV25-1 and TRBJ2-3; D is possibly TRBD2 (5 bases). V lost 5 bases, J lost 5 bases, and 17 bases lay in between. Germline V gene data show CDR1 as MGHDK and CDR2 as SYGVNS. There are 15 residues in the CDR3. The DNA for the CDR3 is TGTGCCAGCAGTAGACGGGAAACGTCGGGAGATACGCAGTATGTT. It encodes CASSRRETSGDTQYV.

The genes are TRBV29-1 and TRBJ1-1, with D perhaps TRBD1 (5 bases). The CDR3 has 11 amino acids. Trimming pared 3 bases from V and 4 bases from J, leaving 6 bases between. CDR1 is SQVTM and CDR2 is ANQGSEA in the germline V gene. CDR3 amino acids: CSVDGATEAFF. CDR3 nucleotide sequence: TGCAGCGTTGATGGGGCCACTGAAGCTTTCTTT. The complete variable domain, with remaining parts taken from reference TRBV29-1 and TRBJ1-1, reads SAVISQKPSRDICQRGTSLTIQCQVDSQVTMMFWYRQQPGQSLTLIATANQGSEATYESGFVIDKFPISRPNLTFSTLTVSNMSPEDSSIYLCSVDGATEAFFGQGTRLTVV.

V gene TRBV24-1 combines with J gene TRBJ1-1; 8 nucleotides match TRBD1. This CDR3 contains 17 residues. V was clipped by 11 bases and J by 5 bases; unmatched bases: 21. Germline assignment: CDR1 KGHDR and CDR2 SFDVKD. The CDR3 region has the DNA TGTGCCAGCAGGGGGCCGGGACAGGTAGTTGGACAAACTGAAGCTTTCTTT. It yields the protein CASRGPGQVVGQTEAFF.

This clonotype was seen only a few times. This rearrangement joins TRBV6-1 to TRBJ1-2; the match to TRBD1 covers 7 bases. CDR3 length: 14 residues. Losses at the gene ends were 5 bases for V and 4 bases for J; bases not matched to a gene: 7. Germline V gives CDR1 MNHNS, CDR2 SASEGT. The CDR3, as DNA: TGTGCCAGCAGTAGGGGACAGAAGACCTATGGCTACACCTTC. Translation gives CASSRGQKTYGYTF.

This clonotype was recorded many times. The genes are TRBV4-1 and TRBJ2-5; TRBD2 matches at 8 bases. The J segment lost 5 bases and the V segment lost 4 bases, leaving 9 bases of the junction unmatched. The CDR3 contains 15 residues. Germline CDR1 reads MGHRA; CDR2 reads YSYEKL. In nucleotides, the CDR3 is TGCGCCAGCAGCCTCGGTAGCGGGGATTTCGAGACCCAGTACTTC. Its protein product is CASSLGSGDFETQYF.

In the case of this clonotype: A read error may explain this, as a much larger clone is one base away. This is likely a read error, given that the CDR3 carries no conserved phenylalanine or tryptophan at its end. The chain is built from TRBV4-1 and TRBJ2-7, with 7 bases matching TRBD1. Per the germline V gene, CDR1 is MGHRA and CDR2 is YSYEKL. This CDR3 region has 13 residues. V was pared by 1 base and J by 5 bases, with 2 bases of the junction left unmatched. The CDR3 is CASSQVGQDEQYC. CDR3 coding DNA: TGCGCCAGCAGCCAAGTCGGACAGGACGAGCAGTACTGC.

J is TRBJ1-2 and V is TRBV10-3; 7 bases map to TRBD1. Germline CDR1 reads ENHRY; CDR2 reads SYGVKD. V shed 5 bases, J shed 6 bases, and the junction held 9 bases outside the gene matches. This CDR3 comprises 14 residues. CDR3 DNA: TGTGCCATCAGTTTAGGCAGGGGGGAAGATGGCTACACCTTC. Residues: CAISLGRGEDGYTF.

The chain links TRBV15 to TRBJ1-1; the D gene is possibly TRBD1 (6 bases). Trimming took 4 bases from V and 0 from J, leaving 18 bases between them. The CDR3 is 17 residues long. Germline V gene sequence: CDR1 LNHNV, CDR2 YYDKDF (reference sequence). CDR3 protein: CATSTILGGDVNTEAFF. CDR3 DNA sequence: TGTGCCACCAGCACCATTTTAGGGGGGGACGTGAACACTGAAGCTTTCTTT.

This clonotype was detected many times. The rearrangement uses TRBV5-1 and TRBJ2-7; 10 nucleotides agree with TRBD2. This CDR3 has 15 amino acids. The ends lost 0 bases at V and 3 bases at J; junction bases unmatched: 3. Per germline, CDR1 SGHRS and CDR2 YFSETQ. This CDR3 is CASSLVASGSYEQYF. In nucleotides, the CDR3 is TGCGCCAGCAGCTTGGTAGCTAGCGGGAGCTACGAGCAGTACTTC.

This clonotype was seen many times. V and J are TRBV7-2 and TRBJ2-7; D unresolved. Germline V gene lookup returns CDR1 SGHTA and CDR2 FQGNSA. The CDR3 extends over 15 amino acids. Trimming took off 5 bases at V and 7 bases at J, with 21 bases between the two ends. CDR3: CASSPPSSQDREQYF. CDR3 bases: TGTGCCAGCAGCCCCCCCAGTTCCCAGGACCGGGAGCAGTACTTC.

This clonotype was seen repeatedly, ten times or more. The chain uses TRBV7-8 and TRBJ1-5; a possible D gene is TRBD1 (5 bases). Trimming removed 5 bases from V and 3 bases from J, with 14 bases in between. This CDR3 has 15 residues. The germline CDR1 and CDR2 sequences are SGHVS and FQNEAQ. CDR3 sequence reads: CASSPGLSDNQPQHF. The CDR3 DNA reads TGTGCCAGCAGCCCAGGGTTAAGTGACAATCAGCCCCAGCATTTT.

The gene calls are TRBV6-5 and TRBJ1-1; D is perhaps TRBD1 (5 bases). CDR3 length: 16 amino acids. V was trimmed by 6 bases and J by 3 bases, leaving 20 bases between them. The germline V gene encodes CDR1 MNHEY and CDR2 SVGAGI. The CDR3 loop is CASSGALTRQYTEAFF. In nucleotides, the CDR3 is TGTGCCAGCAGCGGGGCTCTGACGAGACAGTACACTGAAGCTTTCTTT.

At least ten counts were recorded for this clonotype. V usage is TRBV29-1 and J usage is TRBJ1-2; D is unclear. This CDR3 comprises 14 residues. CDR1 SQVTM and CDR2 ANQGSEA come from the germline V gene. The V end was cut by 4 bases, the J end by 5 bases, with 17 bases between. The CDR3 spells CSVGGNISPYGYTF. The CDR3 DNA reads as TGCAGCGTTGGAGGTAATATCTCCCCTTATGGCTACACCTTC.

This clonotype was recorded at least ten times. The rearrangement uses TRBV7-9 and TRBJ1-6, with TRBD1 matching 9 bases. CDR1 and CDR2 from the germline V gene are SEHNR and FQNEAQ (reference sequence). The CDR3 extends over 16 amino acids. The V gene end was trimmed by 1 base and the J gene end by 4 bases; junction bases not matched to a gene: 2. The CDR3 DNA reads as TGTGCCAGCAGCTTAGGTGGGACAGGGTATAATTCACCCCTCCACTTT. This codes for CASSLGGTGYNSPLHF.

This clonotype was counted many times. The rearrangement uses TRBV24-1 and TRBJ2-7, with 10 bases aligning to TRBD2. Germline values: CDR1 KGHDR, CDR2 SFDVKD. V gave up 9 bases and J gave up 0 bases; unmatched junction bases: 7. This CDR3 has 15 amino acids. The CDR3 region is CATATGTSDSYEQYF. CDR3 nucleotide sequence: TGTGCCACCGCAACCGGGACTAGCGACTCCTACGAGCAGTACTTC.